Sequencing of this TCR beta chain was carried out in a study of beta chain features in type 1 diabetes. Of note for this clone: Its specificity is not known.

CD4+ naive, central memory, regulatory and stem cell-like memory subsets were isolated by sorting on CD45RO/CCR7/CD25/CD127/CD95/CD27. Findings and caveats of the study: Within each of all four CD4+ subsets, Type 1 diabetes patients had TCRB CDR3s that were moderately but significantly shorter.

The isolated RNA, all of it, was reverse transcribed, so expressed TCRB transcripts were what got sequenced. Clones were sequenced by immunoSEQ multiplex PCR, and TCRdb holds only the in-frame ones, with some missing. The profile shows almost 350,000 clones, over 7% of them singletons. Germline-derived CDR1 and CDR2 are SGHTA and FQGNSA. V lost 1 base, J lost 10 bases, and 11 bases lay in between. The CDR3 is 13 residues long. The rearrangement joins TRBV7-2 to TRBJ1-5, with D perhaps matching TRBD1 (6 bases). The specimen sequenced was central memory CD4+ T cells from blood. The origin of this receptor is a man in his thirties or forties with type 1 diabetes. DNA of the CDR3: TGTGCCAGCAGCTTAGTCAGGGACAAACCCCAGCATTTT. Protein sequence: CASSLVRDKPQHF.